This TCR beta chain is drawn from a study of T cells in Graves' hyperthyroidism and ophthalmopathy. Study-wide results and caveats: Separating ophthalmopathy from stable hyperthyroidism was achieved by a 13 V-J model.

There were TCR beta CDR3 regions amplified from RNA transcripts. HTBI primers drove first-round RT-PCR of the TCR CDR3. TCRdb re-called the multiplex PCR reads through MiXCR, storing one row per CDR3 protein. The repertoire includes 250,000 to 300,000 distinct CDR3 sequences, about 14% of them detected once, and approximately 7.8% sits in the top ten. Per germline, CDR1 MDHEN and CDR2 SYDVKM. The CDR3 spans 14 residues. Trimming left V 5 bases short and J 7 bases short, with 12 bases between. At least ten counts were recorded for this clonotype. Antigen specificity is unknown. Uncontrolled infection, other autoimmune disease, pregnancy or lactation excluded patients. Isolation of PBMCs was performed on 8.5 to 10 ml fresh peripheral blood.

Sequenced input: blood. The TCR sequence derives from a woman in her 30s with Graves' hyperthyroidism that later progressed to Graves' ophthalmopathy. V gene TRBV28 combines with J gene TRBJ1-6; D is ambiguous. The CDR3 DNA sequence: TGTGCCAGCAGTCGATGGGGTGGCAATTCACCCCTCCACTTT. Translating it yields CASSRWGGNSPLHF. The full variable domain, its missing parts supplied by reference TRBV28 and TRBJ1-6, is DVKVTQSSRYLVKRTGEKVFLECVQDMDHENMFWYRQDPGLGLRLIYFSYDVKMKEKGDIPEGYSVSREKKERFSLILESASTNQTSMYLCASSRWGGNSPLHFGNGTRLTVT.